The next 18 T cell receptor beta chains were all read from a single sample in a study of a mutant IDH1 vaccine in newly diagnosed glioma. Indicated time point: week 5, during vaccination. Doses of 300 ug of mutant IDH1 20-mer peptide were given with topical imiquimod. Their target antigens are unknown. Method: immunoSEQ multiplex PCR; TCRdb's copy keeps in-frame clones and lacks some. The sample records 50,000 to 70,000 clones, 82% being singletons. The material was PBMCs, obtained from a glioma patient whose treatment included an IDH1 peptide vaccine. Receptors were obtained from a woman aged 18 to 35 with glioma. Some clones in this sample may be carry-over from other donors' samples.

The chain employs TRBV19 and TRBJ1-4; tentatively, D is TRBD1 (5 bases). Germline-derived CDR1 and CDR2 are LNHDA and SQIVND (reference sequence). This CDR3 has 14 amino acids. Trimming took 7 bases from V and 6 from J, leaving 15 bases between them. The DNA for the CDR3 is TGTGCCAGTACCCCCAGACAGAACGATGAAAAACTGTTTTTT. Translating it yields CASTPRQNDEKLFF.

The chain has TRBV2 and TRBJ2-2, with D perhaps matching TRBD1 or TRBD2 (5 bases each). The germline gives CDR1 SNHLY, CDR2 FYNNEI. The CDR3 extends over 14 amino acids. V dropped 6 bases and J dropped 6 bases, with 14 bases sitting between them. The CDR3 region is CASSLDRGAGELFF. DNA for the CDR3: TGTGCCAGCAGCCTAGATAGAGGGGCCGGGGAGCTGTTTTTT. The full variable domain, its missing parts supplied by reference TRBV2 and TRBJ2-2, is EPEVTQTPSHQVTQMGQEVILRCVPISNHLYFYWYRQILGQKVEFLVSFYNNEISEKSEIFDDQFSVERPDGSNFTLKIRSTKLEDSAMYFCASSLDRGAGELFFGEGSRLTVL.

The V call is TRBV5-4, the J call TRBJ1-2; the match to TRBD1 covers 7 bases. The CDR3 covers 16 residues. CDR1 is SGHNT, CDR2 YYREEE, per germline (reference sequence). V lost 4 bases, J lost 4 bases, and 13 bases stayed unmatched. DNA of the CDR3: TGTGCCAGCAGCCCCCTCGGGAGGTCAGGGGGCTATGGCTACACCTTC. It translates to CASSPLGRSGGYGYTF.

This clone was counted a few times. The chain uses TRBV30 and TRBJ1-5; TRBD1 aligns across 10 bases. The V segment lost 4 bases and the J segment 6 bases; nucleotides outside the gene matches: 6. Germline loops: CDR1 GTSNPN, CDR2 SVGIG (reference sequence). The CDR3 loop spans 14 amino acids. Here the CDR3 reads CAWTGTGVAQPQHF. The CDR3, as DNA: TGTGCCTGGACGGGGACAGGGGTTGCTCAGCCCCAGCATTTT.

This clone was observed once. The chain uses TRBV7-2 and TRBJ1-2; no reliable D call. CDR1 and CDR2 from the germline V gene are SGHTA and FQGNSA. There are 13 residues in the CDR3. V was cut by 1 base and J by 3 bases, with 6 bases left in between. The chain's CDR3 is CASSLVGDYGYTF. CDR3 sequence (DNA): TGTGCCAGCAGCTTAGTCGGAGACTATGGCTACACCTTC.

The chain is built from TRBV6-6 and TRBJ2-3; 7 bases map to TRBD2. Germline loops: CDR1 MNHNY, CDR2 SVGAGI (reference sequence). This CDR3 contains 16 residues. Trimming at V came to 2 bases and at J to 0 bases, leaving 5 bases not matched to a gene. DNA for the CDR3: TGTGCCAGCAGTTACAGGAGCGGGACTAGCACAGATACGCAGTATTTT. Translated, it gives CASSYRSGTSTDTQYF.

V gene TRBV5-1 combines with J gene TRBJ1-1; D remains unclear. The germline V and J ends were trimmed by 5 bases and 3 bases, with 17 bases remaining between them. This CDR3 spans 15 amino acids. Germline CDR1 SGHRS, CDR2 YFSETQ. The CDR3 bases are TGCGCCAGCAGAACCATGGCAGCGGACTACACTGAAGCTTTCTTT. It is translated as CASRTMAADYTEAFF.

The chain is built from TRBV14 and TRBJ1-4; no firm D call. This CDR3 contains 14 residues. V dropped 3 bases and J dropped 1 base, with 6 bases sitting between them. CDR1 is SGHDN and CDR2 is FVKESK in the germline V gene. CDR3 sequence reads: CASSHLGTNEKLFF. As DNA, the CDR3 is TGTGCCAGCAGCCACCTGGGAACTAATGAAAAACTGTTTTTT.

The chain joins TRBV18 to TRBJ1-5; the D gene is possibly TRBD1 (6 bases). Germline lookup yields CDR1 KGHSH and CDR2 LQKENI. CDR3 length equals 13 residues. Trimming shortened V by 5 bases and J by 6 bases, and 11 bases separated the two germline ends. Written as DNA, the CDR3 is TGTGCCAGCTCATTAGGGGGTAGTCAGCCCCAGCATTTT. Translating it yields CASSLGGSQPQHF.

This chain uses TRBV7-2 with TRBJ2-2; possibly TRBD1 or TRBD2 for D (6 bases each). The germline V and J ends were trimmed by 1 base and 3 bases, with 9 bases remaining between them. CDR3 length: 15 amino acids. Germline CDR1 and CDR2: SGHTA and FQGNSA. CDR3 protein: CASSLGGADTGELFF. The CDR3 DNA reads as TGTGCCAGCAGCTTAGGGGGGGCCGACACCGGGGAGCTGTTTTTT.

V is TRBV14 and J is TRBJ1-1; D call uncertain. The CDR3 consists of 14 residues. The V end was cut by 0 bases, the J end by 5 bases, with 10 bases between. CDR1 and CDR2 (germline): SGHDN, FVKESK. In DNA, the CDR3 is TGTGCCAGCAGCCAAGAGAGCCGAGGGACTGAAGCTTTCTTT. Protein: CASSQESRGTEAFF.

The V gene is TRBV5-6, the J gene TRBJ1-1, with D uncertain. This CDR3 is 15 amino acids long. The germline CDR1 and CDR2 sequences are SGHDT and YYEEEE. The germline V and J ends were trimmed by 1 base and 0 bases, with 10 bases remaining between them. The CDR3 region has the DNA TGTGCCAGCAGCTTGTGGGGAGGTATGAACACTGAAGCTTTCTTT. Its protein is CASSLWGGMNTEAFF.

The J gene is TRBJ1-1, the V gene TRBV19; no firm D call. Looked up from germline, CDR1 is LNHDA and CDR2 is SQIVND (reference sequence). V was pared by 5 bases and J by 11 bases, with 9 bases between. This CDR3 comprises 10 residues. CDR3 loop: CASSAVRAFF. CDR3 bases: TGTGCCAGTAGTGCCGTACGCGCTTTCTTT.

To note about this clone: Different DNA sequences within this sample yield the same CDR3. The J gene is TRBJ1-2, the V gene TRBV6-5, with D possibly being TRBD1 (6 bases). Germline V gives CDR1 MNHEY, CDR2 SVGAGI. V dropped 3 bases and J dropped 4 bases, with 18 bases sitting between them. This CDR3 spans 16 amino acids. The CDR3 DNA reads TGTGCCAGCAGTTATTCAGTTATAGGGGGAAGCTATGGCTACACCTTC. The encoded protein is CASSYSVIGGSYGYTF.

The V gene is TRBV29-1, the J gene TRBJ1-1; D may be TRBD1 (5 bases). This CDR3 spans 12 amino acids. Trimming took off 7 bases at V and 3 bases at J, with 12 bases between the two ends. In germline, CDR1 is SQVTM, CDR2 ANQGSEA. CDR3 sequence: CSGLGVDTEAFF. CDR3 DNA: TGCAGCGGGTTAGGGGTTGACACTGAAGCTTTCTTT.

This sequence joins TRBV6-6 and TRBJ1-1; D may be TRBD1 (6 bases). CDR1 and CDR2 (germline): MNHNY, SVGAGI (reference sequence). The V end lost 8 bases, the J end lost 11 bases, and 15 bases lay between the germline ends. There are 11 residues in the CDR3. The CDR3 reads CASEEGGKAFF. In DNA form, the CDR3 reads TGTGCCAGCGAGGAGGGGGGGAAGGCTTTCTTT.

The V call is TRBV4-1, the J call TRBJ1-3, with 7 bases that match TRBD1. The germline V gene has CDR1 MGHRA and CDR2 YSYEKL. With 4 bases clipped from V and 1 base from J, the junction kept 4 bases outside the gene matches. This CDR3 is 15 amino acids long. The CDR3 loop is CASSRQGDSGNTIYF. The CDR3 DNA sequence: TGCGCCAGCAGCCGCCAGGGGGATTCTGGAAACACCATATATTTT.

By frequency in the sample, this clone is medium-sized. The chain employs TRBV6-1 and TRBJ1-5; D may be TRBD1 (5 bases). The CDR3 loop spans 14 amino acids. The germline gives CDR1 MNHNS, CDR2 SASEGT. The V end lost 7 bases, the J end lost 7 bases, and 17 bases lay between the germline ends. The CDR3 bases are TGTGCCAGCACCGGGGGTACCAGCCGGCAGCCCCAGCATTTT. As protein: CASTGGTSRQPQHF.